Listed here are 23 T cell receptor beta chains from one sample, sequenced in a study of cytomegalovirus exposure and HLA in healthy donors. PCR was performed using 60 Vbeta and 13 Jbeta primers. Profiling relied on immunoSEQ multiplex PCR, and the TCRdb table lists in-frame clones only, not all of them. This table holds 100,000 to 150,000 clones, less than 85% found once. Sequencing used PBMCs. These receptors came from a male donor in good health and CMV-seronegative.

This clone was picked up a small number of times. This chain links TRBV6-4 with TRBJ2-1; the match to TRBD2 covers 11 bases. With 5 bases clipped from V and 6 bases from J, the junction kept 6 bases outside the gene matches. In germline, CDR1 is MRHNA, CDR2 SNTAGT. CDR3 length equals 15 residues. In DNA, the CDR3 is TGTGCCAGCAGTCAGACTAGCGGGGAGGGCAATGAGCAGTTCTTC. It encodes CASSQTSGEGNEQFF.

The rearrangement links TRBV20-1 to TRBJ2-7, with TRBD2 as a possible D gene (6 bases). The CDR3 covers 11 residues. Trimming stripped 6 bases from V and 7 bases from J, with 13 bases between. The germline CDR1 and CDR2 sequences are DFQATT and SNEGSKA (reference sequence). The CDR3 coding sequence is TGCAGTGCCGTTTCGGGACTTGAGCAGTACTTC. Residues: CSAVSGLEQYF.

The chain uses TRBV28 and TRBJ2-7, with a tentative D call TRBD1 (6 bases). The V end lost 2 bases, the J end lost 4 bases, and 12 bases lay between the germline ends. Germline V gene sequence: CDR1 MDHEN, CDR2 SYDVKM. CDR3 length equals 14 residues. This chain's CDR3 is CASSLGGSGYEQYF. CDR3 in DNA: TGTGCCAGCAGTTTAGGGGGCTCGGGATACGAGCAGTACTTC.

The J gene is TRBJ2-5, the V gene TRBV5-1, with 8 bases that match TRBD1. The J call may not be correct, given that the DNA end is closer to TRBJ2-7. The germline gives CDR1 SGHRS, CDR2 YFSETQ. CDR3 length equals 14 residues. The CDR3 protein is CASSFYRGTYEQYF. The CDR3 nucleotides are TGCGCCAGCAGCTTTTACAGGGGGACCTACGAGCAGTACTTC.

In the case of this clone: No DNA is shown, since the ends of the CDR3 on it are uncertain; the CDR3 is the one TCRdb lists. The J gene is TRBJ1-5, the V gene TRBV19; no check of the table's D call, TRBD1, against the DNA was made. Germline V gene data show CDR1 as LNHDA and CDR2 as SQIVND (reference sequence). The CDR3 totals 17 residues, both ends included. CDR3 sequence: CASSIFFGQDSNQPQHF.

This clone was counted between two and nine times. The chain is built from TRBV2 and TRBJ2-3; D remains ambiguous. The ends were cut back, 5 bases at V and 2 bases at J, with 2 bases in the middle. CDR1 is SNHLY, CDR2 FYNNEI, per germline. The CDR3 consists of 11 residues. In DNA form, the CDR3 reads TGTGCCAGCAGTTACACAGATACGCAGTATTTT. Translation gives CASSYTDTQYF.

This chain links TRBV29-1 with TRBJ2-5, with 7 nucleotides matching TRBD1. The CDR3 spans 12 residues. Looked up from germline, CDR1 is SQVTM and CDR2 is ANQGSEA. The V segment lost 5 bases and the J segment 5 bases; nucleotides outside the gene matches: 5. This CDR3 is CSVSTGEETQYF. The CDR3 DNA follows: TGCAGCGTTTCTACAGGGGAGGAGACCCAGTACTTC.

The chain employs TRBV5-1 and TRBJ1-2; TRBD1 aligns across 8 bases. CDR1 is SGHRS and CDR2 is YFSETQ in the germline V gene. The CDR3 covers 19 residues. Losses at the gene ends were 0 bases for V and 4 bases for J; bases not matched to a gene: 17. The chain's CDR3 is CASSLVTGTGSIIGYGYTF. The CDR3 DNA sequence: TGCGCCAGCAGCTTGGTTACCGGGACAGGCAGTATAATTGGCTATGGCTACACCTTC. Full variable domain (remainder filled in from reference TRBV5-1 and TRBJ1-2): KAGVTQTPRYLIKTRGQQVTLSCSPISGHRSVSWYQQTPGQGLQFLFEYFSETQRNKGNFPGRFSGRQFSNSRSEMNVSTLELGDSALYLCASSLVTGTGSIIGYGYTFGSGTRLTVV.

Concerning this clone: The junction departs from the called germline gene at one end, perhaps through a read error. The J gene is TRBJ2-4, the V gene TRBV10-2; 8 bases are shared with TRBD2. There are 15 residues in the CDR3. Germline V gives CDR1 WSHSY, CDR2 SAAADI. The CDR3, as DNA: TGCGCCAGCAGTGAGCCGGGGGGGGCAAGAAACAGTCAGTACTTC. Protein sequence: CASSEPGGARNSQYF.

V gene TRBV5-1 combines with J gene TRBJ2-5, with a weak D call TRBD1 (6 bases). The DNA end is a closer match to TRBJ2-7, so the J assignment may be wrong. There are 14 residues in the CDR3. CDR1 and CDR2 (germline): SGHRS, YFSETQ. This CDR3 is CASSLGQATYEQYF. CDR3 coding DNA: TGCGCCAGCAGCTTGGGACAGGCCACCTACGAGCAGTACTTC.

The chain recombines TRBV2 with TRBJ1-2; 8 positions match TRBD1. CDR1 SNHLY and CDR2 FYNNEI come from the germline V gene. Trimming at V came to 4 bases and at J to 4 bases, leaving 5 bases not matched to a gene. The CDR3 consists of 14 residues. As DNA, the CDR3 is TGTGCCAGCAGTGTCGCCGGGACAGGCTATGGCTACACCTTC. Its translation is CASSVAGTGYGYTF.

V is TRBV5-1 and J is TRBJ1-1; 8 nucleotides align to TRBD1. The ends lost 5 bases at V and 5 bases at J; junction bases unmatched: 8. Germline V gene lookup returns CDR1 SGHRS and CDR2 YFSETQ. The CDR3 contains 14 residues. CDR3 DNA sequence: TGCGCCAGCAGAGGAAAAACAGGGGGAACTGAAGCTTTCTTT. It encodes CASRGKTGGTEAFF.

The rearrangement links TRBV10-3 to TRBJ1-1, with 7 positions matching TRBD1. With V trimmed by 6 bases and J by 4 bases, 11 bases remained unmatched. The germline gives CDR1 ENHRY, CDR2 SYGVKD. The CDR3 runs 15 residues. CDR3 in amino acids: CAIREGTGVSTEAFF. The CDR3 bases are TGTGCCATCAGGGAGGGAACAGGGGTGAGCACTGAAGCTTTCTTT.

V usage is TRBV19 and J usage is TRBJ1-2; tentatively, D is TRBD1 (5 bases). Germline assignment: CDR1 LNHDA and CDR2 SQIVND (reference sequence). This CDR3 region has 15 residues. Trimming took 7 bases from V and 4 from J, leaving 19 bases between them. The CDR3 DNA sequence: TGTGCCAGTACCCAGGGAAGGTATTCAGTCTATGGCTACACCTTC. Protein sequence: CASTQGRYSVYGYTF.

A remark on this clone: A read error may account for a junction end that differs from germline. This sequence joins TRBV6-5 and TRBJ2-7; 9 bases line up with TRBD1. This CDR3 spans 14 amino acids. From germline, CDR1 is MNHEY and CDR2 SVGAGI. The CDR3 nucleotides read TGTGTCAGCAGTGCGGGACAGGGCCTCTACGAGCAGTACTTC. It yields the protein CVSSAGQGLYEQYF.

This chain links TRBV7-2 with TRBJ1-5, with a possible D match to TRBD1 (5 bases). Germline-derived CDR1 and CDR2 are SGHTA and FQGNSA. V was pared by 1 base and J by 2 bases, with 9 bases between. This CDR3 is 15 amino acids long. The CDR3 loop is CASSLVRGGNQPQHF. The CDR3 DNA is TGTGCCAGCAGCTTAGTGCGGGGGGGCAATCAGCCCCAGCATTTT.

The CDR3 DNA is TGTGCCAGCAGATCTAGCGGGGGACGCCCCTGGGAGCAGTACTTC. As protein: CASRSSGGRPWEQYF. The chain combines TRBV28 with TRBJ2-7; 10 bases are a match to TRBD2. Per germline, CDR1 MDHEN and CDR2 SYDVKM. The CDR3 is made up of 15 amino acids. Losses at the gene ends were 6 bases for V and 7 bases for J; bases not matched to a gene: 12.

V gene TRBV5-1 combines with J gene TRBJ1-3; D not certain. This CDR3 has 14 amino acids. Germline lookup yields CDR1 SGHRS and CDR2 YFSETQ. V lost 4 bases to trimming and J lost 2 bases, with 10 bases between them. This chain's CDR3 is CASSSLGTGNTIYF. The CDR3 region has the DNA TGCGCCAGCAGCAGCCTAGGTACTGGAAACACCATATATTTT.

CDR3 region: CASSEGGSRGYTF. CDR3 coding DNA: TGTGCCAGCAGCGAAGGCGGTTCGCGGGGCTACACCTTC. The chain employs TRBV7-2 and TRBJ1-2; D is undetermined. Trimming removed 5 bases from V and 8 bases from J, with 15 bases in between. Per the germline V gene, CDR1 is SGHTA and CDR2 is FQGNSA. The CDR3 has 13 amino acids.

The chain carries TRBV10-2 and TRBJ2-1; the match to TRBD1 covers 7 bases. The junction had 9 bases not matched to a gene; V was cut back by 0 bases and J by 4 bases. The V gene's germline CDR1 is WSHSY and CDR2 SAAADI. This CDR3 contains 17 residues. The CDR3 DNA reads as TGCGCCAGCAGTGAGTCATTGGGCAGGGGGAGATACAATGAGCAGTTCTTC. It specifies CASSESLGRGRYNEQFF.

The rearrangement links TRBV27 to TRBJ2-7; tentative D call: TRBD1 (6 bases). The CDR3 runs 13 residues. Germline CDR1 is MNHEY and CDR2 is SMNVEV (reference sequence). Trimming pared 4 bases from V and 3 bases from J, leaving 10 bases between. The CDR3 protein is CASSSRDNYEQYF. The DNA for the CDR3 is TGTGCCAGCAGTTCCCGGGACAACTACGAGCAGTACTTC.

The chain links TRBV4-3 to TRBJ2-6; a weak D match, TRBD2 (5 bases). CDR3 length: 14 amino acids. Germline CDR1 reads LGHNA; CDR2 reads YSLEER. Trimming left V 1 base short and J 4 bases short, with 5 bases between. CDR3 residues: CASSQAGGANVLTF. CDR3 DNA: TGCGCCAGCAGCCAAGCGGGGGGGGCCAACGTCCTGACTTTC.

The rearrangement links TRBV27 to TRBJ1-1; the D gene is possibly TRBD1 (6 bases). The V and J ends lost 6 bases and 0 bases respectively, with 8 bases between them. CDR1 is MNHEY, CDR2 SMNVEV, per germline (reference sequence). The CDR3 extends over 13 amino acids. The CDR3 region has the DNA TGTGCCAGCAGAGACAGGTTGAACACTGAAGCTTTCTTT. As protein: CASRDRLNTEAFF.